This T cell receptor beta chain was identified in a study of T cells after posttransplantation cyclophosphamide. Trimming took 6 bases from V and 2 from J, leaving 14 bases between them. Germline loops: CDR1 MNHNS, CDR2 SASEGT. The CDR3 is made up of 15 amino acids. As concerns this clone: Its antigen is currently unknown.

The data were produced by immunoSEQ multiplex PCR, yet TCRdb's version contains in-frame clones alone and is incomplete. Of about 32,000 clones listed, approximately 90% were seen once; the top ten hold 15%. Study findings and constraints: Donor-recipient repertoire similarity was low at 1-2 months, rising over year one. Recipient CMV seropositivity and CMV reactivation strongly tracked TRB clonality. TRB overlap between skin or GI tissue T cells and blood was limited.

Sequences were obtained from PBMCs. The sequence came from a woman aged 40 to 49 with a blood cancer, CMV-positive, and with a related stem cell donor. This chain connects TRBV6-1 to TRBJ1-5; D may be TRBD1 (6 bases). This chain's CDR3 is CASRGATVGNQPQHF. In DNA, the CDR3 is TGTGCCAGCAGGGGGGCGACAGTAGGCAATCAGCCCCAGCATTTT.